This is a list of T cell receptor beta chains from one sample in a study of tumor and adjacent non-tumor tissue in lung cancer. TCRdb fed the multiplex PCR reads into MiXCR, producing one record per CDR3 protein. The sample holds roughly 48,000 distinct CDR3 sequences, around 59% seen once. The sample taken for sequencing was distant non-tumor lung tissue. Receptors originate from a woman between 65 and 79 years old with non-small cell lung cancer. Each CDR3 is given with its conserved first and last residue. A D gene is named only where the DNA matches it firmly. Only some rows state a clone size, as once, few, many or a class for expanded clones.

-	-	TRBJ2-1	TRBV4-2	CVSSQEVTHNNEQFF	TGTGTCAGCAGCCAAGAGGTTACTCATAACAATGAGCAGTTCTTC
TRBD1	-	TRBJ2-7	TRBV10-1	CASSKSWTGLREQYF	TGCGCCAGCAGTAAGTCGTGGACAGGCTTGAGGGAGCAGTACTTC
TRBD2	few	TRBJ2-5	TRBV7-3	CASSLAGPPRETQYF	TGTGCCAGCAGCCTAGCGGGGCCTCCGAGGGAGACCCAGTACTTC
-	-	TRBJ2-7	TRBV11-1	CTNSFFRTPTYEQYF	TGTACCAACAGCTTTTTTCGGACTCCAACCTACGAGCAGTACTTC
TRBD2	few	TRBJ2-1	TRBV28	CASSLLGLAVSYNEQFF	TGTGCCAGCAGTTTATTGGGACTAGCGGTCTCCTACAATGAGCAGTTCTTC
TRBD2	many	TRBJ2-1	TRBV5-1	CASSSTSGGGNEQFF	TGCGCCAGCAGTTCTACTAGCGGAGGGGGGAATGAGCAGTTCTTC
-	-	TRBJ1-2	TRBV30	CACPQRAANYGYTF	TGTGCCTGCCCGCAGAGAGCGGCTAACTATGGCTACACCTTC
TRBD1	many	TRBJ1-1	TRBV5-1	CASSGGIHRTGGSTEAFF	TGCGCCAGCAGCGGGGGGATCCATCGGACAGGGGGAAGCACTGAAGCTTTCTTT
TRBD2	-	TRBJ2-5	TRBV30	CGWTRLAGRAETQYF	TGTGGCTGGACCAGACTAGCGGGACGAGCGGAGACCCAGTACTTC
TRBD2	many	TRBJ2-1	TRBV6-4	CASGDSGNNEQFF	TGTGCCAGCGGTGATAGCGGGAACAATGAGCAGTTCTTC
TRBD2	many	TRBJ2-1	TRBV25-1	CASSEGVHTSGIYYEQFF	TGTGCCAGCAGTGAGGGTGTCCATACTAGCGGGATCTACTATGAGCAGTTCTTC
-	-	TRBJ1-5	TRBV29-1	CSVRGVGSQPQHF	TGCAGCGTCAGGGGTGTTGGCAGTCAACCCCAGCATTTT
-	-	TRBJ2-1	TRBV29-1	CSVAGLSDSYNEQFF	TGCAGCGTCGCAGGACTATCCGATTCCTACAATGAGCAGTTCTTC
-	-	TRBJ2-1	TRBV5-4	CASTSRDLALNEQSF	TGTGCCAGCACCTCCCGCGATCTTGCCCTAAATGAGCAGTCCTTC
-	-	TRBJ2-2	TRBV4-2	CANSRDWAMNTGELFF	TGTGCCAACAGCCGAGATTGGGCCATGAACACCGGGGAGCTGTTTTTT
TRBD1	many	TRBJ1-1	TRBV7-9	CASSLTGGGDEAFF	TGTGCCAGCAGCTTGACAGGGGGCGGGGATGAAGCTTTCTTT
-	-	TRBJ2-7	TRBV6-1	CANSEGGGARDYF	TGTGCAAACAGTGAAGGGGGGGGAGCCCGGGATTACTTC
-	-	TRBJ2-7	TRBV7-8	CASSPIREYEQYF	TGTGCCAGCAGCCCTATCAGGGAGTACGAGCAGTATTTC
-	-	TRBJ1-1	TRBV30	CAWMRNTEAIF	TGTGCCTGGATGAGGAACACTGAAGCTATCTTT
-	-	TRBJ2-6	TRBV7-9	CASSFGGGSLSGVNVLTF	TGTGCCAGCAGCTTCGGAGGAGGGTCACTCTCTGGGGTCAACGTCCTGACTTTC
-	-	TRBJ2-1	TRBV10-3	CVISDPPDADRFF	TGTGTCATCAGTGACCCTCCCGACGCAGACCGGTTCTTC
-	-	TRBJ2-7	TRBV5-1	CASRSSTLPKYEQYF	TGCGCCAGCAGGTCTAGCACTCTACCCAAATACGAGCAGTACTTC
TRBD2	many	TRBJ2-1	TRBV5-5	CASSLPSGSNEQFF	TGTGCCAGCAGCTTACCTAGCGGGAGCAATGAGCAGTTCTTC
TRBD2	medium-sized	TRBJ2-1	TRBV6-5	CASQPGTSAHEQFF	TGTGCCAGCCAACCGGGGACTAGCGCCCATGAGCAGTTCTTC
-	-	TRBJ2-5	TRBV5-4	CASSFGNQGETQYF	TGCGCCAGCAGCTTCGGCAATCAAGGGGAGACCCAGTACTTC
-	-	TRBJ2-2	TRBV6-1	CTSRLDTGELFF	TGTACCAGCAGGTTGGACACCGGGGAGCTGTTTTTT
-	-	TRBJ2-1	TRBV29-1	CSVEPGFTHSEQFF	TGCAGCGTCGAGCCCGGTTTTACCCACAGCGAGCAGTTCTTC
-	-	TRBJ1-1	TRBV11-3	CASSFSHDTDAFF	TGTGCCAGCAGCTTTTCACATGATACTGACGCTTTCTTT
-	-	TRBJ1-2	TRBV20-1	CSATRATNYGYTF	TGCAGTGCTACCAGGGCCACTAACTATGGCTACACCTTC
-	-	TRBJ2-7	TRBV6-2/TRBV6-3	CASSYAGGRGYEQYF	TGTGCCAGCAGTTATGCCGGGGGTCGTGGGTACGAGCAGTACTTC
TRBD1	-	TRBJ2-7	TRBV6-5	CARTPFTQGIFSYEQYF	TGTGCCAGGACCCCATTCACACAGGGGATTTTCTCCTACGAGCAGTACTTC
-	many	TRBJ1-1	TRBV10-3	CAISRTQANTEASF	TGTGCCATCAGTCGGACTCAGGCGAACACTGAAGCTTCCTTT
-	-	TRBJ2-6	TRBV21-1	CASSKNRNRGYPEAGANVLTF	TGTGCCAGCAGCAAAAACCGGAACAGGGGCTACCCGGAGGCTGGGGCCAACGTCCTGACTTTC
-	many	TRBJ2-7	TRBV28	CASRSLWSGSYEQYF	TGTGCCAGCAGGTCCCTGTGGAGTGGCTCCTACGAGCAGTACTTC
-	many	TRBJ2-7	TRBV7-9	CASSFHSAEQYF	TGTGCCAGCAGCTTCCATTCCGCCGAGCAGTACTTC
TRBD1	-	TRBJ2-1	TRBV4-1	CASSQAGTEYNELFF	TGCGCGAGCAGCCAAGCTGGGACAGAATACAATGAGTTGTTCTTC
TRBD2	once	TRBJ2-2	TRBV6-2/TRBV6-3	CASSYPNPRLANTGELFF	TGTGCCAGCAGTTACCCCAATCCGAGACTAGCAAATACCGGGGAGCTGTTTTTT
-	-	TRBJ2-4	TRBV14	CASSQDSGIAKNIQYF	TGTGCCAGCAGCCAAGACAGTGGAATTGCCAAAAACATTCAGTACTTC
-	once	TRBJ1-6	TRBV4-1	CASSQDRGLHF	TGCGCCAGCAGCCAAGATCGGGGGCTCCACTTT
-	-	TRBJ2-2	TRBV12-3/TRBV12-4	CASSLVVNTGELCF	TGTGCCAGCAGTTTAGTGGTGAATACCGGGGAGCTGTGTTTT
TRBD2	-	TRBJ2-3	TRBV28	CASSRRLAAITDTQYF	TGTGCCAGCAGTAGGAGACTAGCGGCGATCACAGATACGCAGTATTTT
-	-	TRBJ2-7	TRBV5-6	CVSSLVRVGQQYF	TGTGTCAGTAGCTTGGTGCGGGTGGGTCAGCAGTACTTC
TRBD1	few	TRBJ2-7	TRBV2	CASQILGQGLDEQYF	TGTGCCAGCCAAATACTTGGACAGGGGCTGGACGAGCAGTACTTC
TRBD2	-	TRBJ2-5	TRBV5-4	CASSGGLAVGQIQCF	TGTGCCAGCAGCGGGGGACTAGCGGTCGGACAGATCCAGTGCTTC
-	-	TRBJ2-5	TRBV10-2	CVSRGSLAGDETQYF	TGCGTCAGCAGGGGGTCACTGGCGGGAGATGAGACCCAGTACTTC
TRBD1	-	TRBJ1-1	TRBV20-1	CSAHRTGCTEAFF	TGCAGTGCGCACAGGACAGGGTGCACTGAAGCTTTCTTT